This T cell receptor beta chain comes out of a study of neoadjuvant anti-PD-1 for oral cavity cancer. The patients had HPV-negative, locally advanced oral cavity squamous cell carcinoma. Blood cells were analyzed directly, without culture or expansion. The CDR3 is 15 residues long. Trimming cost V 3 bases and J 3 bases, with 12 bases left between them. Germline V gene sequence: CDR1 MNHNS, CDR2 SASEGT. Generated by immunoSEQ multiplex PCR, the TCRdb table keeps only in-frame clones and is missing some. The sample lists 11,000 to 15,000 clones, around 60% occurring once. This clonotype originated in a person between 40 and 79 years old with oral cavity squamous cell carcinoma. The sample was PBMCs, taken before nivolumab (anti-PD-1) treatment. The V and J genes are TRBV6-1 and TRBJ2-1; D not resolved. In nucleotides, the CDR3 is TGTGCCAGCAGTGATATTCATAAGGGCTACAATGAGCAGTTCTTC. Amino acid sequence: CASSDIHKGYNEQFF.